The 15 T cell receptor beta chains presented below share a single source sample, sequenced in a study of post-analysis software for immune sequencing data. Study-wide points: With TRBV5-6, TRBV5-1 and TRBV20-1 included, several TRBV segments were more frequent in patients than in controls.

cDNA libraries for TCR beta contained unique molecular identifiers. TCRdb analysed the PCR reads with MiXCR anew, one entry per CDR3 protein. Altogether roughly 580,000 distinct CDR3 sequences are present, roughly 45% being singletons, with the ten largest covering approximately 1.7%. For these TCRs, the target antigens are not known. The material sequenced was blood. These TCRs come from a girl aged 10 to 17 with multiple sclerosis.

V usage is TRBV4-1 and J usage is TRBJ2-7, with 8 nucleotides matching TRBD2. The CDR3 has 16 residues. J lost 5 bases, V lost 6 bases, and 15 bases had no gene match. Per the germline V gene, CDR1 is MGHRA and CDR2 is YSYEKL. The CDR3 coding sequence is TGCGCCAGCAGTCGGCTTAGCGGGGCATCCAGGAACGAGCAGTACTTC. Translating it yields CASSRLSGASRNEQYF.

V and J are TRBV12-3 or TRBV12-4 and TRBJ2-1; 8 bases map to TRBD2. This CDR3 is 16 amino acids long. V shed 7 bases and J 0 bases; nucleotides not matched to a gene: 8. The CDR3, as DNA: TGTGCCAGCAAAAACCTTAGCGGGACCTCCTACAATGAGCAGTTCTTC. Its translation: CASKNLSGTSYNEQFF.

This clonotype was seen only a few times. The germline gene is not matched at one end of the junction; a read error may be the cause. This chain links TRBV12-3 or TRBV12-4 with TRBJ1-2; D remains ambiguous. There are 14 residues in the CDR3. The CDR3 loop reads CAGSPGRIRRGYTF. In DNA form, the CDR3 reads TGTGCCGGCAGTCCCGGACGGATTAGGAGAGGCTACACCTTC.

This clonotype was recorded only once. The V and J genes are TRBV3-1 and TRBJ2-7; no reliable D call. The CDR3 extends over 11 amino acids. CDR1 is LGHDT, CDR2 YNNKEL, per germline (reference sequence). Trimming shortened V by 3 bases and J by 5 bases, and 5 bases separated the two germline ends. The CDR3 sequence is CASSHRNEQYF. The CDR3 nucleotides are TGTGCCAGCAGCCACCGAAACGAGCAGTACTTC.

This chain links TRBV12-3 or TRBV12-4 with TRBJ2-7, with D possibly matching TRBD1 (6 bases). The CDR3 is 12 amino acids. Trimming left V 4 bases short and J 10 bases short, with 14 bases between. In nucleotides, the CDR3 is TGTGCCAGCAGTTCAGACAGGCTCGTCCAGTACTTC. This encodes CASSSDRLVQYF.

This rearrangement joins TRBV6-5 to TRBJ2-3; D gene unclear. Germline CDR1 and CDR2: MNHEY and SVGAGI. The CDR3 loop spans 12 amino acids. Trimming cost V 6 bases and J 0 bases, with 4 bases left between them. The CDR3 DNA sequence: TGTGCCAGCAGACGGAGCACAGATACGCAGTATTTT. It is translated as CASRRSTDTQYF.

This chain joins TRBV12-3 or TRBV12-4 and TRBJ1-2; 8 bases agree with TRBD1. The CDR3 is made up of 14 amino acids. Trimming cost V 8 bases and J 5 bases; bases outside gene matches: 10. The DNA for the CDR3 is TGTGCCAGCTCAGGGGGCCTTGCCAATTATGGCTACACCTTC. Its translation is CASSGGLANYGYTF.

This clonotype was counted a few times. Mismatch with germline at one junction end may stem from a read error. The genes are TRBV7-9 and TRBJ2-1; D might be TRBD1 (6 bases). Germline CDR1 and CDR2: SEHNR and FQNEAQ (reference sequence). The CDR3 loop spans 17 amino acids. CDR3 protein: CASSLGDWWTEQNEQFF. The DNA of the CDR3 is TGTGCCAGCAGTTTAGGAGATTGGTGGACAGAACAGAATGAGCAGTTCTTC.

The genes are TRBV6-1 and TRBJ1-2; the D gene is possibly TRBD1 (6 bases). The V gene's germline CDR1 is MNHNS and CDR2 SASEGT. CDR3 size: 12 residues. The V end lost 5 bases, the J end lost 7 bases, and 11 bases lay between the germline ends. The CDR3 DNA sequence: TGTGCCAGCAGTTCCGGGACAATTGGCTACACCTTC. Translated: CASSSGTIGYTF.

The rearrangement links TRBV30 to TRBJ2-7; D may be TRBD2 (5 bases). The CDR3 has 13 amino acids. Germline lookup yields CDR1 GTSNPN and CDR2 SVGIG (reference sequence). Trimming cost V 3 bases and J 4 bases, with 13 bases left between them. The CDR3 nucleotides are TGTGCCTGGAGGACGGGAAGATTATACGAGCAGTACTTC. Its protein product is CAWRTGRLYEQYF. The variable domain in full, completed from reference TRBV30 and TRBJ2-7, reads SQTIHQWPATLVQPVGSPLSLECTVEGTSNPNLYWYRQAAGRGLQLLFYSVGIGQISSEVPQNLSASRPQDRQFILSSKKLLLSDSGFYLCAWRTGRLYEQYFGPGTRLTVT.

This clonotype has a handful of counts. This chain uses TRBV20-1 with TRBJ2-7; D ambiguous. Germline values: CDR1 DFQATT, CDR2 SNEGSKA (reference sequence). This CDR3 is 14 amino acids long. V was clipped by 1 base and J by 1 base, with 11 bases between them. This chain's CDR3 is CSARGLTYSYEQYF. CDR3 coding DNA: TGCAGTGCTAGAGGCCTCACCTATTCCTACGAGCAGTACTTC.

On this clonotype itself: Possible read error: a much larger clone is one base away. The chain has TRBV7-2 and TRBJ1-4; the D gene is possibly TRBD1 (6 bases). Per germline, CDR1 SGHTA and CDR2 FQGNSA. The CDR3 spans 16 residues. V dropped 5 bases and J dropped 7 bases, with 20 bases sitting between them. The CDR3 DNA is TGTGCCAGCAGCCCCTCTTCAGGGGCTGTAGGTGAAAAACTGTTTTTT. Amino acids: CASSPSSGAVGEKLFF.

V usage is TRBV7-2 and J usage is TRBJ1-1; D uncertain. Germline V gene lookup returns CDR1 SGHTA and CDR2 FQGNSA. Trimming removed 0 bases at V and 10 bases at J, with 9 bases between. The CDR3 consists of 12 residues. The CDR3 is CASSLAMGGAFF. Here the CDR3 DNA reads TGTGCCAGCAGCTTAGCGATGGGAGGAGCTTTCTTT.

This CDR3 is CAISFSSSGSAEQYF. The CDR3 bases are TGTGCCATCAGTTTTTCCTCAAGCGGGAGCGCCGAGCAGTACTTC. The rearrangement uses TRBV10-3 and TRBJ2-7; the match to TRBD2 covers 8 bases. The junction had 12 bases not matched to a gene; V was cut back by 5 bases and J by 6 bases. The CDR3 is made up of 15 amino acids. CDR1 and CDR2 from the germline V gene are ENHRY and SYGVKD.

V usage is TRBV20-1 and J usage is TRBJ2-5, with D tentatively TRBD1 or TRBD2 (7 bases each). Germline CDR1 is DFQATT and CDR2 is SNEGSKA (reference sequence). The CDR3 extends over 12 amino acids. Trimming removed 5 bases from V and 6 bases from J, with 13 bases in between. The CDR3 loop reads CSAGRGGKTQYF. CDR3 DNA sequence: TGCAGTGCTGGCAGGGGGGGAAAGACCCAGTACTTC.